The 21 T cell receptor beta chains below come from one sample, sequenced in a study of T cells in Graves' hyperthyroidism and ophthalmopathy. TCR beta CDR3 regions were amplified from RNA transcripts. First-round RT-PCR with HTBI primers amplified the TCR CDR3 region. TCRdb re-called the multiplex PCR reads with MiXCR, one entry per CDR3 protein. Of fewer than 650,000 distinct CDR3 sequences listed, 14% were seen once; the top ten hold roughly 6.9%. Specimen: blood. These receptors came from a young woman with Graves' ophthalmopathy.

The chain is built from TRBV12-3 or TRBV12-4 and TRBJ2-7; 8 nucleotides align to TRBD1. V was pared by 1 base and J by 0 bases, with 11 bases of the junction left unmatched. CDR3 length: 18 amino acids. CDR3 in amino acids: CASSLGPPGQVSSYEQYF. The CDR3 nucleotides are TGTGCCAGCAGTTTAGGACCCCCGGGACAGGTTAGCTCCTACGAGCAGTACTTC.

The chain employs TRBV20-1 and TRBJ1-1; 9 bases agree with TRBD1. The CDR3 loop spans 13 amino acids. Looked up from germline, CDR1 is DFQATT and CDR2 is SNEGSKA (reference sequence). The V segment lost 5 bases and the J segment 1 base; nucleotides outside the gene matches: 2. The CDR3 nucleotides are TGCAGTGCTTGGGACAGGGAGAACACTGAAGCTTTCTTT. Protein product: CSAWDRENTEAFF.

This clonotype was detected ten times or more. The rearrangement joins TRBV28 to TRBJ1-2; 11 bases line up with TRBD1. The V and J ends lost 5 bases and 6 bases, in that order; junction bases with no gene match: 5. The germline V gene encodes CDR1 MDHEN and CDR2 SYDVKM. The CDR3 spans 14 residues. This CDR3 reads CASSQDRGPHGYTF. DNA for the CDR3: TGTGCCAGCAGTCAGGACAGGGGGCCTCATGGCTACACCTTC.

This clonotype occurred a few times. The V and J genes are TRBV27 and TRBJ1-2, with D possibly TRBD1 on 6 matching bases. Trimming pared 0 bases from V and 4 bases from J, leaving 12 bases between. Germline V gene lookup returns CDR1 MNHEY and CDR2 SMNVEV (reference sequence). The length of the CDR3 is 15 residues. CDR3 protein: CASSLSPGQRYGYTF. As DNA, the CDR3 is TGTGCCAGCAGTTTATCCCCCGGACAGCGCTATGGCTACACCTTC.

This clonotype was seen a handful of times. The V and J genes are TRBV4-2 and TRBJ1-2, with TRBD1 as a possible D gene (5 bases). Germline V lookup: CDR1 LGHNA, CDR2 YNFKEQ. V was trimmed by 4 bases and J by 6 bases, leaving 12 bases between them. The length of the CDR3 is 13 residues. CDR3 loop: CASSLGESDGYTF. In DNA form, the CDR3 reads TGTGCCAGCAGCCTGGGGGAGTCAGATGGCTACACCTTC.

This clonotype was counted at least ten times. CDR3 residues: CASSQSAGVQDEQYF. CDR3 nucleotide sequence: TGTGCCAGCAGCCAATCAGCGGGAGTTCAAGACGAGCAGTACTTC. The chain links TRBV3-1 to TRBJ2-7, with 8 positions matching TRBD2. Trimming at V came to 2 bases and at J to 5 bases, leaving 8 bases not matched to a gene. This CDR3 contains 15 residues. CDR1 is LGHDT and CDR2 is YNNKEL in the germline V gene (reference sequence).

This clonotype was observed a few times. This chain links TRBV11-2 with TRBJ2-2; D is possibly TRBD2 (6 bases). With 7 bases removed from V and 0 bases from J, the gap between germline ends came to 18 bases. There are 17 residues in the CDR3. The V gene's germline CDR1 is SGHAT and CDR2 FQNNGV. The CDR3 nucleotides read TGTGCCAGCATCCTCCACCCGGGACTTTCGAACACCGGGGAGCTGTTTTTT. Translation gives CASILHPGLSNTGELFF.

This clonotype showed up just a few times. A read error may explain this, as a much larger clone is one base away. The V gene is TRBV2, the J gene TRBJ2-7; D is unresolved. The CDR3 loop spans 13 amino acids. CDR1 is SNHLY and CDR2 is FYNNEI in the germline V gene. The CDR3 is CASSEGILYERYF. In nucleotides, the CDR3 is TGTGCCAGCAGTGAGGGCATACTCTACGAGCGGTACTTC.

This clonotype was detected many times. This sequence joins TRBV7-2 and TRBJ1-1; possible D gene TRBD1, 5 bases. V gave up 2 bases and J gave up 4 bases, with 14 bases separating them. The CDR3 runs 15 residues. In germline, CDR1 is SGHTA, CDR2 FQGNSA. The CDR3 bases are TGTGCCAGCAGCTTACAAGCGGGGGGTTTCACTGAAGCTTTCTTT. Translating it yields CASSLQAGGFTEAFF. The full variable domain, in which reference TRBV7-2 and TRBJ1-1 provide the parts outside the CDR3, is GAGVSQSPSNKVTEKGKDVELRCDPISGHTALYWYRQSLGQGLEFLIYFQGNSAPDKSGLPSDRFSAERTGGSVSTLTIQRTQQEDSAVYLCASSLQAGGFTEAFFGQGTRLTVV.

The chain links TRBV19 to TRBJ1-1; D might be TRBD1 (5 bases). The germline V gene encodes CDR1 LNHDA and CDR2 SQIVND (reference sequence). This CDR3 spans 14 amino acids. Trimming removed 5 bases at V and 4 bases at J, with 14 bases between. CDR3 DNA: TGTGCCAGTAGTCCACGGGGGGGGTTCACTGAAGCTTTCTTT. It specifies CASSPRGGFTEAFF.

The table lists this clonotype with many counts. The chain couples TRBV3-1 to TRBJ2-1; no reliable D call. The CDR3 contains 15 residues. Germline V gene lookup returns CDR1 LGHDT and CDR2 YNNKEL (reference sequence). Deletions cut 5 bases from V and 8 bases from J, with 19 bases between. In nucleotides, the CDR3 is TGTGCCAGCAGCTCCCTTAGGAGTAGATCCGATGAGCAGTTCTTC. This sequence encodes CASSSLRSRSDEQFF.

The CDR3 reads CASSLAIGSWVFF. CDR3 nucleotides: TGTGCCAGCAGTTTAGCTATAGGGAGTTGGGTGTTCTTC. The chain uses TRBV27 and TRBJ2-1; the D gene is possibly TRBD2 (5 bases). CDR3 length: 13 amino acids. Germline CDR1 is MNHEY and CDR2 is SMNVEV (reference sequence). V dropped 2 bases and J dropped 15 bases, with 17 bases sitting between them.

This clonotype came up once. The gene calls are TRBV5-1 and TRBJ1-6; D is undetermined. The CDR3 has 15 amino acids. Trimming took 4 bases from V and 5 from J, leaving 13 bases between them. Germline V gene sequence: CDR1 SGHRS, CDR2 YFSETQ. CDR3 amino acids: CASSMRHSDNSPLHF. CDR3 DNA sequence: TGCGCCAGCAGCATGCGACACTCAGATAATTCACCCCTCCACTTT.

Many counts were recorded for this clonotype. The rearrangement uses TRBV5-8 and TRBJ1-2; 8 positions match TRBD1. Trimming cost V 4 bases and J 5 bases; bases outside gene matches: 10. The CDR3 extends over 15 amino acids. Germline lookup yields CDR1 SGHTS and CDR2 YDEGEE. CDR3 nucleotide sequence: TGTGCCAGCAGCCCGGGACAGGAGGGGGTATATGGCTACACCTTC. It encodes CASSPGQEGVYGYTF.

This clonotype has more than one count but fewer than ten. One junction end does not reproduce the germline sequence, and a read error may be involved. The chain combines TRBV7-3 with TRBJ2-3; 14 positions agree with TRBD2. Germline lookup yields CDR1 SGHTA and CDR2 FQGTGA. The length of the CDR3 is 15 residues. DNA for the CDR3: TGTGCCAGCAGCGGGACTAGCGGGAGCTCAGATGCGCAGTATTTT. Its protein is CASSGTSGSSDAQYF.

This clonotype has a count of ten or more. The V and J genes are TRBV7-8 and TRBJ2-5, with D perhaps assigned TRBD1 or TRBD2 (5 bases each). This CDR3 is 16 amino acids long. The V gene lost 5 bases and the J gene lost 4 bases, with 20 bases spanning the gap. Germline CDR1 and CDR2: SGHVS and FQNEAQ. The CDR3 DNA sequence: TGTGCCAGCAGCCCTCACCGGGACCTCAAGGGAGAGACCCAGTACTTC. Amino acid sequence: CASSPHRDLKGETQYF.

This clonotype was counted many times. The CDR3 sequence: CASSLVRSGGEQFF. DNA of the CDR3: TGTGCCAGCAGCTTAGTGAGGAGCGGAGGGGAGCAGTTCTTC. The V call is TRBV7-2, the J call TRBJ2-1, with D perhaps TRBD2 (6 bases). Trimming shortened V by 1 base and J by 10 bases, and 14 bases separated the two germline ends. CDR3 length: 14 amino acids. Looked up from germline, CDR1 is SGHTA and CDR2 is FQGNSA.

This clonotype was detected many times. CDR3 DNA: TGTGCCATCAGTGAGTCGACGGGGGCGACGCAGTATTTT. It codes for CAISESTGATQYF. The chain joins TRBV10-3 to TRBJ2-3; D may correspond to TRBD1 or TRBD2 (6 bases each). The germline CDR1 and CDR2 sequences are ENHRY and SYGVKD. This CDR3 is 13 amino acids long. V lost 0 bases, J lost 9 bases, and 10 bases lay in between.

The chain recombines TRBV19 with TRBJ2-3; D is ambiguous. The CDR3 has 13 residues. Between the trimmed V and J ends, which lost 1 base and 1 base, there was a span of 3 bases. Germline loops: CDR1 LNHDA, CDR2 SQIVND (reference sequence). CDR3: CASSIGGTDTQYF. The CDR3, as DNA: TGTGCCAGTAGTATAGGGGGCACAGATACGCAGTATTTT.

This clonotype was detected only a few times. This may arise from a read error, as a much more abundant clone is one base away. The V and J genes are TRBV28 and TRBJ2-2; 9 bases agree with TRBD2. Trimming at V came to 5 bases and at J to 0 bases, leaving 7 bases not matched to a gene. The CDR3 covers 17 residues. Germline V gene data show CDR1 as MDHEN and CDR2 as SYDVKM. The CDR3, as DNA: TGTGCCAGCAGTCCTCCGGGACTAGCAGCGAACACCGGGGAGCTGTTTTTT. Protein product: CASSPPGLAANTGELFF.

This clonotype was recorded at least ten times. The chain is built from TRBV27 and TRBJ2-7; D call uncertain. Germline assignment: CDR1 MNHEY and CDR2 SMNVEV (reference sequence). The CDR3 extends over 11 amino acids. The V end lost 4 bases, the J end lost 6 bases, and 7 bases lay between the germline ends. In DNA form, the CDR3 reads TGTGCCAGCAGTTCCAGGTTCGAGCAGTACTTC. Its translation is CASSSRFEQYF.